Shown below are 14 T cell receptor beta chains from a single sample sequenced in a study of beta chain features in type 1 diabetes. General study points: Moderate yet significant TCRB CDR3 shortening was seen in Type 1 diabetes patients in all four CD4+ subsets.

These TCRs are of unknown antigen specificity. Reverse transcription of all isolated RNA meant that expressed TCRB transcripts were sequenced. Only in-frame clones appear in the TCRdb table, and some are missing; sequencing was by immunoSEQ multiplex PCR. Here the sample spans 250,000 to 300,000 clones, roughly an eighth being singletons. Sequences were obtained from naive CD4+ T cells from blood. These receptors were collected from a man under 40 with type 1 diabetes.

The chain carries TRBV20-1 and TRBJ1-1, with D hard to call. The CDR3 runs 10 residues. V lost 6 bases and J 8 bases, leaving 10 bases between the germline ends. The V gene's germline CDR1 is DFQATT and CDR2 SNEGSKA (reference sequence). The CDR3 spells CSARRGEAFF. The CDR3 nucleotides read TGCAGTGCCCGTAGAGGGGAAGCTTTCTTT.

The V gene is TRBV7-3, the J gene TRBJ1-1; tentatively, D is TRBD1 (5 bases). Between the trimmed V and J ends, which lost 6 bases and 0 bases, there was a span of 14 bases. Germline CDR1 is SGHTA and CDR2 is FQGTGA. The CDR3 sequence is 15 residues long. The chain's CDR3 is CASSLGGTLNTEAFF. In DNA, the CDR3 is TGTGCCAGCAGTCTGGGGGGGACCTTGAACACTGAAGCTTTCTTT.

The chain uses TRBV6-1 and TRBJ2-7; 7 bases line up with TRBD2. CDR3 length: 14 residues. The J segment lost 7 bases and the V segment lost 2 bases, leaving 8 bases of the junction unmatched. Germline CDR1 is MNHNS and CDR2 is SASEGT. The CDR3 nucleotides are TGTGCCAGCAGTGAAAGGGGAGGGCCGGGTGAGCAGTACTTC. Translated, it gives CASSERGGPGEQYF.

The V call is TRBV4-1, the J call TRBJ2-1, with 10 bases identical to TRBD2. The CDR3 is 16 amino acids. V lost 1 base to trimming and J lost 9 bases; unmatched junction nucleotides: 9. Germline V gives CDR1 MGHRA, CDR2 YSYEKL. This chain's CDR3 is CASSQGLAGVMGEQFF. Here the CDR3 DNA reads TGCGCCAGCAGCCAAGGGCTAGCGGGAGTGATGGGTGAGCAGTTCTTC.

V gene TRBV5-6 combines with J gene TRBJ1-4; a weak D match, TRBD1 (5 bases). V lost 1 base to trimming and J lost 8 bases, with 9 bases between them. In germline, CDR1 is SGHDT, CDR2 YYEEEE. The CDR3 has 13 residues. The CDR3 DNA reads as TGTGCCAGCAGCTTGCAGGGTAGGGAAAAACTGTTTTTT. Encoded protein: CASSLQGREKLFF. Drawing the rest from reference TRBV5-6 and TRBJ1-4, the complete variable domain is DAGVTQSPTHLIKTRGQQVTLRCSPKSGHDTVSWYQQALGQGPQFIFQYYEEEERQRGNFPDRFSGHQFPNYSSELNVNALLLGDSALYLCASSLQGREKLFFGSGTQLSVL.

This chain joins TRBV6-1 and TRBJ2-1; 10 bases are a match to TRBD2. The CDR3 extends over 17 amino acids. Germline CDR1 is MNHNS and CDR2 is SASEGT. After removal of 4 bases from V and 0 bases from J, the junction contained 6 bases not matched to a gene. The CDR3, as DNA: TGTGCCAGCAGTGTAACTAGCGGGACGATCTCCTACAATGAGCAGTTCTTC. Amino acid sequence: CASSVTSGTISYNEQFF.

This clone was seen a handful of times. The chain links TRBV30 to TRBJ2-7, with D uncertain. Germline CDR1 reads GTSNPN; CDR2 reads SVGIG (reference sequence). The CDR3 contains 14 residues. V was trimmed by 1 base and J by 0 bases, leaving 10 bases between them. CDR3 amino acids: CAWSEQPSSYEQYF. CDR3 bases: TGTGCCTGGAGTGAACAGCCAAGCTCCTACGAGCAGTACTTC.

This chain links TRBV29-1 with TRBJ2-2; 8 bases agree with TRBD1. This CDR3 contains 16 residues. Germline V gives CDR1 SQVTM, CDR2 ANQGSEA. V shed 4 bases and J 1 base; nucleotides not matched to a gene: 8. CDR3: CSVGKGQALNTGELFF. The CDR3 DNA reads TGCAGCGTTGGAAAGGGACAGGCCTTGAACACCGGGGAGCTGTTTTTT.

The rearrangement uses TRBV18 and TRBJ1-5, with D possibly TRBD1 on 6 matching bases. Trimming pared 3 bases from V and 6 bases from J, leaving 12 bases between. CDR1 and CDR2 (germline): KGHSH, LQKENI. The CDR3 spans 14 residues. DNA for the CDR3: TGTGCCAGCTCACCGCCAGACAGGACTCAGCCCCAGCATTTT. It translates to CASSPPDRTQPQHF.

This clone appeared a few times. The rearrangement links TRBV4-3 to TRBJ2-1; D remains ambiguous. V was shortened by 0 bases and J by 4 bases, with 13 bases between the two germline ends. Germline V gene lookup returns CDR1 LGHNA and CDR2 YSLEER. The CDR3 spans 16 residues. The CDR3 DNA sequence: TGCGCCAGCAGCCAAGATTTCCCAAACGGGTACAATGAGCAGTTCTTC. Protein sequence: CASSQDFPNGYNEQFF.

The sample holds one count of this clone. Within the sample, other DNA sequences also encode this same CDR3. The V call is TRBV5-1, the J call TRBJ2-1, with TRBD2 identical over 12 bases. The junction had 1 base not matched to a gene; V was cut back by 0 bases and J by 9 bases. Germline values: CDR1 SGHRS, CDR2 YFSETQ. This CDR3 spans 14 amino acids. CDR3 protein: CASSLVLAGGEQFF. The CDR3 DNA is TGCGCCAGCAGCTTGGTACTAGCGGGGGGTGAGCAGTTCTTC.

The rearrangement links TRBV27 to TRBJ2-1; 10 nucleotides agree with TRBD2. With V trimmed by 5 bases and J by 1 base, 17 bases remained unmatched. Germline CDR1 is MNHEY and CDR2 is SMNVEV (reference sequence). This CDR3 spans 20 amino acids. CDR3 amino acids: CASSPQGSLAGVQSYNEQFF. CDR3 sequence (DNA): TGTGCCAGCAGTCCCCAGGGTTCCCTAGCGGGAGTGCAGTCCTACAATGAGCAGTTCTTC.

The chain uses TRBV6-1 and TRBJ1-1, with a possible D match to TRBD1 (6 bases). Germline loops: CDR1 MNHNS, CDR2 SASEGT. Trimming left V 6 bases short and J 3 bases short, with 11 bases between. This CDR3 has 13 residues. CDR3 sequence: CASRYRADTEAFF. The CDR3 bases are TGTGCCAGCAGATACAGGGCGGACACTGAAGCTTTCTTT.

This clone came up a few times. The CDR3 spells CASSLASGRANEQFF. DNA for the CDR3: TGTGCCAGCAGTTTGGCTAGCGGGAGAGCCAATGAGCAGTTCTTC. V is TRBV27 and J is TRBJ2-1; 10 nucleotides agree with TRBD2. V shed 3 bases and J 6 bases; nucleotides not matched to a gene: 5. This CDR3 is 15 amino acids long. Per the germline V gene, CDR1 is MNHEY and CDR2 is SMNVEV (reference sequence).